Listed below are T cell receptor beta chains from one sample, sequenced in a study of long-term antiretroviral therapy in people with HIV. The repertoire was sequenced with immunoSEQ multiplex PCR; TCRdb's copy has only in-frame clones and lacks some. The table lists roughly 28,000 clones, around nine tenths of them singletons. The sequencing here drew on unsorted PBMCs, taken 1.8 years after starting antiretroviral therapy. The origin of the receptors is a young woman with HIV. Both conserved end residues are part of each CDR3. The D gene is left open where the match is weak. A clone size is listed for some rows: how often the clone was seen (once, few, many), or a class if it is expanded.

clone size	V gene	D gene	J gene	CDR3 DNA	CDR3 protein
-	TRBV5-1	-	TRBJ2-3	TGCGCCAGCAGCTTGCAAGCGGGTGGCACAGATACGCAGTATTTT	CASSLQAGGTDTQYF
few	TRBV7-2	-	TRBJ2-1	TGTGCCAGCAGCTACACCGATGAGCAGTTCTTC	CASSYTDEQFF
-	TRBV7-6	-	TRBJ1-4	TGTGCCAGCAGCTTAGCCCTGGGGGGTCTGAATGAAAAACTGTTTTTT	CASSLALGGLNEKLFF
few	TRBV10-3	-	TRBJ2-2	TGTGCCATCAGTGAGTCATCCACGGAGAACACCGGGGAGCTGTTTTTT	CAISESSTENTGELFF
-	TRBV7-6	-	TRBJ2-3	TGTGCCAGCAGCTTAGCCTATCCTATCAACAGTAACCCAGATACGCAGTATTTT	CASSLAYPINSNPDTQYF
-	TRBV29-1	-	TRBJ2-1	TGCAGCGTTGCTGCGGGGAAGGTTATGAATGAGCAGTTCTTC	CSVAAGKVMNEQFF
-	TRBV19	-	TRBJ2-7	TGTGCCAGTAGTAGTTCAATCGGACTACTCTACGAGCAGTACTTC	CASSSSIGLLYEQYF
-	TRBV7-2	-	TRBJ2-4	TGTGCCAGCAGCTTAAGTGGGGACATTCAGTACTTC	CASSLSGDIQYF
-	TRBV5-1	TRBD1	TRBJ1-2	TGCGCCAGCAGCTGGGGGGACAGACAAAACTATGGCTACACCTTC	CASSWGDRQNYGYTF
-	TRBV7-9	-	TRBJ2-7	TGTGCCAGCAGCTCCCTCGGGGCCTACGAGCAGTACTTC	CASSSLGAYEQYF
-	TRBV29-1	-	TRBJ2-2	TGCAGCGCCCCCTACACGAACACCGGGGAGCTGTTTTTT	CSAPYTNTGELFF
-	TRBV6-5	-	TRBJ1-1	TGTGCCAGCAGCAGCCGGGACCTCATGAACACTGAAGCTTTCTTT	CASSSRDLMNTEAFF
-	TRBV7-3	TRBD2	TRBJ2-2	TGTGCCAGCAGCTTTTGGGGGGGGACCGGGGAGCTGTTTTTT	CASSFWGGTGELFF
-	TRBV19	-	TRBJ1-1	TGTGCCAGTAGTATAGAACAGGAGTTCACTGAAGCTTTCTTT	CASSIEQEFTEAFF
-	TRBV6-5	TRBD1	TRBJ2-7	TGTGCCAGCAGCCCAGGGGGCAGGACGGGCGAGCAGTACTTC	CASSPGGRTGEQYF
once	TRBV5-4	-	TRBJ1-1	TGTGCCACCCCGGGACTCCTTAACACTGAAGCTTTCTTT	CATPGLLNTEAFF
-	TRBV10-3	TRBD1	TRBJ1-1	TGTGCCATCAGTGGGGCAGGGGGGCTCACTGAAGCTTTCTTT	CAISGAGGLTEAFF
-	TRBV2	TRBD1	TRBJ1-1	TGTGCCAGCAGACTGGACAGGATCGCTGAAGCTTTCTTT	CASRLDRIAEAFF
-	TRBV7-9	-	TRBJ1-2	TGTGCCAGCAGCTTAATCCAGGGACGCTACACCTTC	CASSLIQGRYTF
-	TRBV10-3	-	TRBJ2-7	TGTGCCATCAGTGTAGGTGAAGGGGGTCCCTACGAGCAGTACTTC	CAISVGEGGPYEQYF
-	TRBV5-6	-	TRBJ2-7	TGTGCCAGCAGCTGGGGCCGGGGCGAGCAGTACTTC	CASSWGRGEQYF
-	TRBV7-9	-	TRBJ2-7	TGTGCCAGCGGGATAGAAGGGAGAGGCGAGCAGTACTTC	CASGIEGRGEQYF
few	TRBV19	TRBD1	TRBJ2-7	TGTGCCAGTAGTTCCACAGGGGTCGAGCAGTACTTC	CASSSTGVEQYF
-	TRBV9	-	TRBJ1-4	TGTGCCAGCAACGACGGGGTGTTAGGTGAAAAACTGTTTTTT	CASNDGVLGEKLFF
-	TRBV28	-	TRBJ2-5	TGTGCCAGCAGTTTGGGGGGCCGGACCCAGTACTTC	CASSLGGRTQYF
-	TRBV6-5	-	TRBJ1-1	TGTGCCAGCAGTTACGACCTGGGGTTAGAAGCTTTCTTT	CASSYDLGLEAFF
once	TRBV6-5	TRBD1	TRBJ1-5	TGTGCCAGCAGTTACTCGACAGGGGGCGGACAGCCCCAGCATTTT	CASSYSTGGGQPQHF
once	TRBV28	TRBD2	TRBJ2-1	TGTGCCAGCAGTTTGGTTACTAGCGGGGGGGGCTCCTACAATGAGCAGTTCTTC	CASSLVTSGGGSYNEQFF
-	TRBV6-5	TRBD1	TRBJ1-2	TGTGCCAGCAGCTTTACGACAGGGAATGGCTACACCTTC	CASSFTTGNGYTF
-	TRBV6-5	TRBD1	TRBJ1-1	TGTGCCAGCAGTTATTGGGACAGCTTGAACACTGAAGCTTTCTTT	CASSYWDSLNTEAFF
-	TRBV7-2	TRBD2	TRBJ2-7	TGTGCCAGCAGAGATGTAGCGGGAGGAGGTAAAGAGCAGTACTTC	CASRDVAGGGKEQYF
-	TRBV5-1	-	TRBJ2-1	TGCGCCAGCAGCTTGGCTAGCGCCTACAATGAGCAGTTCTTC	CASSLASAYNEQFF
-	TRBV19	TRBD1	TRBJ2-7	TGTGCCAGTAGCAGGGGACAGGGTCAAGGATTTTTCTACGAGCAGTACTTC	CASSRGQGQGFFYEQYF
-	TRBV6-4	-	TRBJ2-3	TGTGCCAGCAGTCCCACTACGTCCTTAACAGATACGCAGTATTTT	CASSPTTSLTDTQYF
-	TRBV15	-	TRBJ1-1	TGTGCCACCAGCAGGTACTCAGGGAACACTGAAGCTTTCTTT	CATSRYSGNTEAFF
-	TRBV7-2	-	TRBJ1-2	TGTGCCAGCAGCTTGTCAACCTATGGCTACACCTTC	CASSLSTYGYTF
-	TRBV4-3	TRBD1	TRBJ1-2	TGCGCCAGCAGCCAAAGGACAGGGGGCAACTATGGCTACACCTTC	CASSQRTGGNYGYTF
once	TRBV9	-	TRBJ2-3	TGTGCCAGCAGCGTAGTTGAATCCTCCCCAGATACGCAGTATTTT	CASSVVESSPDTQYF
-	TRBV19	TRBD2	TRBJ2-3	TGTGCCAGTAGTCCCCAACCGACTAGCGGGAGGGAAACGCAGTATTTT	CASSPQPTSGRETQYF
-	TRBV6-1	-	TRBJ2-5	TGTGCCAGCAGTGAAGGTTCGCTAGCAGAGACCCAGTACTTC	CASSEGSLAETQYF
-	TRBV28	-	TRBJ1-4	TGTGCCTCGTGGGCAACTAATGAAAAACTGTTTTTT	CASWATNEKLFF
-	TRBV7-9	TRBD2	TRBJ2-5	TGTGCCAGCAGCCCCCGGGAGGGGTCAAAAGAGACCCAGTACTTC	CASSPREGSKETQYF
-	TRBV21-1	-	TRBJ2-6	TGTGCCAGCCAACAGGGTTCTGGGGCCAACGTCCTGACTTTC	CASQQGSGANVLTF
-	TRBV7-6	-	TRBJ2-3	TGTGCCAGCAGCTTAGGTGTTGGAGGGGGCGCGCGCACAGATACGCAGTATTTT	CASSLGVGGGARTDTQYF